The rows below give T cell receptor beta chains drawn from one sample of a study of blood T cell repertoires in COVID-19. Profiling relied on immunoSEQ multiplex PCR, and the TCRdb table lists in-frame clones only, not all of them. This sample carries tens of thousands of clones, less than 90% of them seen once, and the ten largest clones take around 4%. The sequenced sample consisted of peripheral blood. These receptors all stem from a man in his 60s with acute or convalescent COVID-19. Each CDR3 is given with its conserved first and last residue. D genes are given only for firm matches. Expanded clones are given a class, and other clones once, few, many or no size at all.

>NA|TRBJ1-4|TRBV4-1|few
CASYRGGLVMGNEKLFF
TGCGCCAGCTATCGGGGGGGGTTAGTCATGGGTAATGAAAAACTGTTTTTT
>NA|TRBJ2-3|TRBV2|NA
CASIERDTQYF
TGTGCCAGCATTGAGAGAGATACGCAGTATTTT
>TRBD2|TRBJ2-7|TRBV7-8|NA
CASSESGVEQYF
TGTGCCAGCAGCGAGAGCGGGGTCGAGCAGTACTTC
>TRBD1|TRBJ1-1|TRBV5-1|NA
CASSLGDRPAWDTEAFF
TGCGCCAGCAGTCTGGGGGACAGGCCTGCTTGGGACACTGAAGCTTTCTTT
>NA|TRBJ2-2|TRBV6-6|NA
CASSYETRNTGELFF
TGTGCCAGCAGTTACGAGACACGGAACACCGGGGAGCTGTTTTTT
>NA|TRBJ1-1|TRBV6-5|NA
CASSSTKNTEAFF
TGTGCCAGCAGCTCCACAAAAAACACTGAAGCTTTCTTT
>NA|TRBJ1-2|TRBV19|NA
CASSMASGNGYTF
TGTGCCAGTAGTATGGCCTCGGGTAATGGCTACACCTTC
>NA|TRBJ1-4|TRBV28|NA
CASSLAGRNEKLFF
TGTGCCAGCAGCTTAGCAGGAAGAAATGAAAAACTGTTTTTT
>TRBD2|TRBJ2-1|TRBV18|NA
CASSTTSSEQFF
TGTGCCAGCTCGACGACTAGCAGCGAGCAGTTCTTC
>NA|TRBJ2-3|TRBV15|once
CATSDGFRTATSTDTQYF
TGTGCCACCAGCGACGGTTTCAGGACAGCTACTAGCACAGATACGCAGTATTTT
>NA|TRBJ2-7|TRBV11-2|NA
CASSLLRYEQYF
TGTGCCAGCAGCCTACTGCGTTACGAGCAGTACTTC
>TRBD1|TRBJ2-7|TRBV15|NA
CATSFQQGNYEQYF
TGTGCCACCAGCTTCCAACAGGGGAACTACGAGCAGTACTTC
>TRBD1|TRBJ2-5|TRBV2|once
CASSGQGLTRETQYF
TGTGCCAGCAGTGGACAGGGTCTTACTCGGGAGACCCAGTACTTC
>NA|TRBJ1-2|TRBV11-2|NA
CASSLDRGAGYGYTF
TGTGCCAGCAGCTTAGATCGGGGGGCGGGTTATGGCTACACCTTC
>NA|TRBJ1-1|TRBV6-1|NA
CASSEGTRAEAFF
TGTGCCAGCAGTGAAGGGACCAGGGCTGAAGCTTTCTTT
>TRBD1|TRBJ2-7|TRBV4-1|NA
CASSHKRQGGEQYF
TGCGCCAGCAGCCATAAGCGACAGGGTGGCGAGCAGTACTTC
>NA|TRBJ2-1|TRBV29-1|NA
CSVGNSQYSNEQFF
TGCAGCGTTGGAAACAGCCAGTACAGCAATGAGCAGTTCTTC
>NA|TRBJ2-5|TRBV7-2|NA
CASSFDYSQETQYF
TGTGCCAGCAGCTTCGACTACTCCCAAGAGACCCAGTACTTC
>NA|TRBJ2-7|TRBV30|NA
CAWSVTRRGAYEQYF
TGTGCCTGGAGTGTAACACGTCGGGGTGCCTACGAGCAGTACTTC
>TRBD1|TRBJ1-5|TRBV10-2|NA
CASRGQGGQPQHF
TGCGCCAGCAGAGGACAGGGAGGCCAGCCCCAGCATTTT
>TRBD1|TRBJ1-4|TRBV5-4|NA
CASSYQGVINEKLFF
TGTGCCAGCAGTTACCAGGGGGTGATTAATGAAAAACTGTTTTTT
>TRBD1|TRBJ2-2|TRBV11-3|few
CASSTGTAGTGELFF
TGTGCCAGCAGCACCGGGACAGCTGGCACCGGGGAGCTGTTTTTT
>NA|TRBJ1-1|TRBV30|once
CAWSVDGGNTEAFF
TGTGCCTGGAGTGTAGATGGCGGGAACACTGAAGCTTTCTTT
>NA|TRBJ1-3|TRBV6-5|NA
CATSLLGQGNTIYF
TGTGCCACCTCCCTCCTCGGACAGGGAAACACCATATATTTT
>TRBD1|TRBJ1-2|TRBV4-2|NA
CASSQGLGQGPHGYTF
TGTGCCAGCAGCCAAGGATTAGGACAGGGGCCACATGGCTACACCTTC
>TRBD2|TRBJ2-5|TRBV3-1/TRBV3-2|once
CASSSGGRDETQYF
TGTGCCAGCAGCTCAGGCGGGAGAGATGAGACCCAGTACTTC
>NA|TRBJ1-1|TRBV6-5|NA
CASSYGQNTEAFF
TGTGCCAGCAGTTACGGGCAAAACACTGAAGCTTTCTTT
>TRBD1|TRBJ2-2|TRBV7-3|few
CASSPPGQTSTGELFF
TGTGCCAGCAGCCCACCGGGACAGACCAGCACCGGGGAGCTGTTTTTT
>TRBD2|TRBJ2-1|TRBV5-1|NA
CASRLTSGTNEQFF
TGCGCCAGCAGACTGACTAGCGGGACCAATGAGCAGTTCTTC
>NA|TRBJ2-1|TRBV7-9|NA
CASSLKSGPNNEQFF
TGTGCCAGCAGCTTAAAGTCTGGGCCGAACAATGAGCAGTTCTTC
>TRBD1|TRBJ2-7|TRBV7-6|few
CASSRTGDEQYF
TGTGCCAGCAGCCGGACAGGGGACGAGCAGTACTTC
>TRBD2|TRBJ2-2|TRBV9|NA
CASSVGLASGDLNRGGELFF
TGTGCCAGCAGCGTAGGTTTGGCTAGCGGGGATCTTAATCGAGGCGGGGAGCTGTTTTTT
>TRBD2|TRBJ2-3|TRBV30|NA
CAWRAGGGPDTQYF
TGTGCCTGGAGGGCGGGGGGGGGCCCAGATACGCAGTATTTT
>TRBD2|TRBJ2-3|TRBV9|NA
CASSDLTSGGVDTQYF
TGTGCCAGCAGCGACCTGACTAGCGGGGGGGTAGATACGCAGTATTTT
>TRBD2|TRBJ2-7|TRBV6-2/TRBV6-3|NA
CASSLGLAGTTFYEQYF
TGTGCCAGCAGTTTGGGACTAGCGGGGACAACCTTCTACGAGCAGTACTTC